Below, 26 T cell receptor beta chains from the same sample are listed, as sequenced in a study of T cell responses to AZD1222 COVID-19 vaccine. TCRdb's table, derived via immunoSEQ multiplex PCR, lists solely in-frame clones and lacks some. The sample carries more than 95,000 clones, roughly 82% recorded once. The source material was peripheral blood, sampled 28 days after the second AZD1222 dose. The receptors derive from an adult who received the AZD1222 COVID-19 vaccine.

The CDR3 nucleotides are TGCGCCAGCAGCTCGAGCACCGGGACAGTGAACACTGAAGCTTTCTTT. Its translation is CASSSSTGTVNTEAFF. This chain joins TRBV5-1 and TRBJ1-1; 7 nucleotides agree with TRBD1. The CDR3 length is 16 residues. CDR1 and CDR2 (germline): SGHRS, YFSETQ. The trim removed 3 bases at V and 0 bases at J, leaving 8 bases unmatched.

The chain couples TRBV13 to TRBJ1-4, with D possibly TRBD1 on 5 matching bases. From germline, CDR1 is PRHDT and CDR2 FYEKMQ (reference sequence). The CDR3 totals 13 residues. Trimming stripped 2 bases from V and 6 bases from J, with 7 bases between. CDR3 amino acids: CASSLFRDEKLFF. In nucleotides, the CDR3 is TGTGCCAGCAGCTTATTCAGGGATGAAAAACTGTTTTTT. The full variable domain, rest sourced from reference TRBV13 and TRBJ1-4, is AAGVIQSPRHLIKEKRETATLKCYPIPRHDTVYWYQQGPGQDPQFLISFYEKMQSDKGSIPDRFSAQQFSDYHSELNMSSLELGDSALYFCASSLFRDEKLFFGSGTQLSVL.

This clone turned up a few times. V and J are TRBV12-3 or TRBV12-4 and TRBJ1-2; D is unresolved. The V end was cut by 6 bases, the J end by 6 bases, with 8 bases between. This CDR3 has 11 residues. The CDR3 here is CASSFSNGYTF. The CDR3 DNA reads TGTGCCAGCAGCTTCTCGAATGGCTACACCTTC.

In DNA form, the CDR3 reads TGTGCCTGGGGGGGTGCGGGGAATTCACCCCTCCACTTT. This encodes CAWGGAGNSPLHF. V usage is TRBV30 and J usage is TRBJ1-6; D is possibly TRBD1 (5 bases). Germline V CDR1 and CDR2: GTSNPN, SVGIG (reference sequence). The length of the CDR3 is 13 residues. V was cut by 5 bases and J by 7 bases, with 12 bases left in between.

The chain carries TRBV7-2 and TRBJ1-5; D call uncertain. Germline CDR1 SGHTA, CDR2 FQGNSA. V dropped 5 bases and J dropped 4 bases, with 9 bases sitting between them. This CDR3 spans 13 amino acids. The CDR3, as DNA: TGTGCCAGCAGCGTTAGACAAAATCAGCCCCAGCATTTT. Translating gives CASSVRQNQPQHF.

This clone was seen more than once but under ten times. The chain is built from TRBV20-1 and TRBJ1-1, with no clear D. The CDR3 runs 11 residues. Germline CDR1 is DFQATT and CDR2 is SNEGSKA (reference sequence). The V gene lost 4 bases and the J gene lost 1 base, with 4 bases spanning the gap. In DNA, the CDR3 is TGCAGTGCTAAAGCGAACACTGAAGCTTTCTTT. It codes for CSAKANTEAFF.

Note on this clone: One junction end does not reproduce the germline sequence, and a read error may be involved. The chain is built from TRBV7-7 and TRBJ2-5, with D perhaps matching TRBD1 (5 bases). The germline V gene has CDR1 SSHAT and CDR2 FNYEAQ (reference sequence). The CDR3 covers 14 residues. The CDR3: CASSLGAGLETQYF. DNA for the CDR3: TGTGCTAGCAGCCTAGGGGCAGGGCTGGAGACCCAGTACTTC.

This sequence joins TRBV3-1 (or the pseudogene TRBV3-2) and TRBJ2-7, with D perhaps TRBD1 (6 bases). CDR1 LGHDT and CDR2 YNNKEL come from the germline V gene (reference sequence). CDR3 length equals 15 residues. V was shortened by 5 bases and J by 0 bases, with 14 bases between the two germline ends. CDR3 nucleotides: TGTGCCAGCAGCTCCACCGACAGGCCCTCCTACGAGCAGTACTTC. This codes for CASSSTDRPSYEQYF.

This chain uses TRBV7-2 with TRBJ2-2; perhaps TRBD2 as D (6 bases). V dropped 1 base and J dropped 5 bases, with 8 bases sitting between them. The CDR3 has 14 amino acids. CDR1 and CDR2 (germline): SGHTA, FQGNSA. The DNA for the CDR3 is TGTGCCAGCAGCTTAGGTGGGACTACCGGGGAGCTGTTTTTT. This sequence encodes CASSLGGTTGELFF.

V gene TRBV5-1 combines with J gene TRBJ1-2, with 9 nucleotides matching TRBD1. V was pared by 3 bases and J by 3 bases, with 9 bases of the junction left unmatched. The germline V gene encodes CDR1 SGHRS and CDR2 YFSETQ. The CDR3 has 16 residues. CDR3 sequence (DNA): TGCGCCAGCAGCTCCTCCGGTACAGGGGGCGACTATGGCTACACCTTC. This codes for CASSSSGTGGDYGYTF.

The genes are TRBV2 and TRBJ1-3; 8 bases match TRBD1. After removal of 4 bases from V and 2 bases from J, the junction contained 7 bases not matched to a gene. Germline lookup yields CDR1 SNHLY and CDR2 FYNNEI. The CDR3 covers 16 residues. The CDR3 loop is CASSARTGQAGNTIYF. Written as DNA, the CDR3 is TGTGCCAGCAGTGCCCGGACAGGGCAAGCTGGAAACACCATATATTTT.

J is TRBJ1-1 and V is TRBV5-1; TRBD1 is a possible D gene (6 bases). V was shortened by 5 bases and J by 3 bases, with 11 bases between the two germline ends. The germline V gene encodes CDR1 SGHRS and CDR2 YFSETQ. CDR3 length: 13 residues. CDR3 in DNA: TGCGCCAGCAGTGAACAGGGACACACTGAAGCTTTCTTT. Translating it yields CASSEQGHTEAFF.

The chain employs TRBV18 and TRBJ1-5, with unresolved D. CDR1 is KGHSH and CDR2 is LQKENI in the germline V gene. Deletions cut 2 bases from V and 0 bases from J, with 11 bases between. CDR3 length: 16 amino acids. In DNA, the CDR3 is TGTGCCAGCTCACCAGCAGACAAAACTAGCAATCAGCCCCAGCATTTT. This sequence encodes CASSPADKTSNQPQHF.

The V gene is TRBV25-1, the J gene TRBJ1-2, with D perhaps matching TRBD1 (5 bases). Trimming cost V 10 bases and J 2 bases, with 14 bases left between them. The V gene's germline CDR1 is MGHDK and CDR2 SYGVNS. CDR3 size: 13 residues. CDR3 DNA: TGTGCCACTCGTCGGGGGGGGAACTATGGCTACACCTTC. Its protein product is CATRRGGNYGYTF.

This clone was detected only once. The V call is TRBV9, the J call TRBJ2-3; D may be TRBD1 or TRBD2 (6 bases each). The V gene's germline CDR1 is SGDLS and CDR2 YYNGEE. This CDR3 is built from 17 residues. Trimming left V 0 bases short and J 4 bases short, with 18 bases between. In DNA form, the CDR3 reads TGTGCCAGCAGCGTAGTTGGGGGGCCAAAAGGTCCAGATACGCAGTATTTT. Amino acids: CASSVVGGPKGPDTQYF.

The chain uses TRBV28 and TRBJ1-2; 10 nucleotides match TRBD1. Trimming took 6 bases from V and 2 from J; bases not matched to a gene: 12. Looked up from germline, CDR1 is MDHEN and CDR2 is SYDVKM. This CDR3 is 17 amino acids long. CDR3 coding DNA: TGTGCCAGCAGCCCTCCGGGACAGGGGACCAAAAACTATGGCTACACCTTC. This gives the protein CASSPPGQGTKNYGYTF.

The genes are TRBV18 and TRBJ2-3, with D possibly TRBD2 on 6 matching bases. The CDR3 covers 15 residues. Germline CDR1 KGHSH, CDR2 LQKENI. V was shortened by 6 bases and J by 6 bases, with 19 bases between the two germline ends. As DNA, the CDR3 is TGTGCCAGCTCCCCAGCGGTCGGACGGGGGGATACGCAGTATTTT. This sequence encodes CASSPAVGRGDTQYF.

CDR3 residues: CASRSRGHGYTF. The CDR3 DNA reads as TGTGCCAGCAGATCCCGGGGCCATGGCTACACCTTC. The V call is TRBV7-9, the J call TRBJ1-2, with TRBD1 as a possible D gene (5 bases). This CDR3 spans 12 amino acids. V was pared by 6 bases and J by 6 bases, with 11 bases between. Germline V CDR1 and CDR2: SEHNR, FQNEAQ (reference sequence).

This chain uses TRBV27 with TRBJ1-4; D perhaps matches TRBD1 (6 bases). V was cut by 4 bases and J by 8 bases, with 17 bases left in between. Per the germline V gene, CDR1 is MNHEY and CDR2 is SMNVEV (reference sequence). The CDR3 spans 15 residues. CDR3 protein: CASSSTGTRGEKLFF. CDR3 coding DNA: TGTGCCAGCAGTTCCACAGGGACTCGGGGCGAAAAACTGTTTTTT.

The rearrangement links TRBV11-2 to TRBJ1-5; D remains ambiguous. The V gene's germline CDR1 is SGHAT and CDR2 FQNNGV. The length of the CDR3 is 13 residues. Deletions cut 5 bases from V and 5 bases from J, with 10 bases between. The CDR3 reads CASSIMADQPQHF. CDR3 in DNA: TGTGCCAGCAGCATTATGGCGGATCAGCCCCAGCATTTT. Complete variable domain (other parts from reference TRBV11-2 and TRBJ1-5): EAGVAQSPRYKIIEKRQSVAFWCNPISGHATLYWYQQILGQGPKLLIQFQNNGVVDDSQLPKDRFSAERLKGVDSTLKIQPAKLEDSAVYLCASSIMADQPQHFGDGTRLSIL.

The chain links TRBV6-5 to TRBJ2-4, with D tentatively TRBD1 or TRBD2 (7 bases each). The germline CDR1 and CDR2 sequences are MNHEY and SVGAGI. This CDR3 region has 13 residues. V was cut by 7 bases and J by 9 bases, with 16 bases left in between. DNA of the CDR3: TGTGCCAGCACGAGGCAGGGGGAGGGCATTCAGTACTTC. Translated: CASTRQGEGIQYF.

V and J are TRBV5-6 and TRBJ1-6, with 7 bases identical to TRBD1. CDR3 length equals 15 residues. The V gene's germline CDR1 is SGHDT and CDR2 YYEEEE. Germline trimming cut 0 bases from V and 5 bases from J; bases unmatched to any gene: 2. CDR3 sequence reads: CASSLAGGNNSPLHF. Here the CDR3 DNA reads TGTGCCAGCAGCTTGGCAGGGGGTAATAATTCACCCCTCCACTTT.

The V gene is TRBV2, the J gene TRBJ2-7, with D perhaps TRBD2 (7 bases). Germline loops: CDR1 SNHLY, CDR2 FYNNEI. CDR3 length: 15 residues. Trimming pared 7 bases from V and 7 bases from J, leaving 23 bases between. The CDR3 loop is CASIKGGGPAGEQYF. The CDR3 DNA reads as TGTGCCAGCATCAAAGGCGGGGGCCCTGCGGGGGAGCAGTACTTC.

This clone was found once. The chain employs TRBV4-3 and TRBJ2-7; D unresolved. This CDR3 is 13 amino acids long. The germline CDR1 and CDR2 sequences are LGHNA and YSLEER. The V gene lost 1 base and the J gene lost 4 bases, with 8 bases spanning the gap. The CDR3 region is CASSQGPGYEQYF. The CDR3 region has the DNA TGCGCCAGCAGCCAAGGGCCCGGGTACGAGCAGTACTTC.

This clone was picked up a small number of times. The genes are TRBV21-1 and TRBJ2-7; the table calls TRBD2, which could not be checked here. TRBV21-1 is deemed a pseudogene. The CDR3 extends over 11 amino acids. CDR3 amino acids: CASSLSYEQYF. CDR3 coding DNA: TGTGCCAGCAGCCTCTCCTACGAGCAGTACTTC.

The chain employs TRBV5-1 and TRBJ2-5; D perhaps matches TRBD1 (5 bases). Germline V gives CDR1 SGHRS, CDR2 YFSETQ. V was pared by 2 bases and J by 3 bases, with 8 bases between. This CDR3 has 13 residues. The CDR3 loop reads CASSLGVEETQYF. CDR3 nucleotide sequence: TGCGCCAGCAGCTTAGGGGTTGAAGAGACCCAGTACTTC.